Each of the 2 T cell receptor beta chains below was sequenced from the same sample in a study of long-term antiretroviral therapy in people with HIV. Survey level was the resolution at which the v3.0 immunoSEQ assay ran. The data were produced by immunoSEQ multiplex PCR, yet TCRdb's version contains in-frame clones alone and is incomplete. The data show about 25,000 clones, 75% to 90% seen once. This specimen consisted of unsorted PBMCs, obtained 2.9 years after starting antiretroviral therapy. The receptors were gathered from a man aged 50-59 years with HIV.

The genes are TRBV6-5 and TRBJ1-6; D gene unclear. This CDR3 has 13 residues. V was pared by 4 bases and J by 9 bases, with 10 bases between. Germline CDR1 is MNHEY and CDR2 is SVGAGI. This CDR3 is CASSSYPPSPLHF. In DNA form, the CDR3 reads TGTGCCAGCAGTTCCTATCCTCCTTCACCCCTCCACTTT.

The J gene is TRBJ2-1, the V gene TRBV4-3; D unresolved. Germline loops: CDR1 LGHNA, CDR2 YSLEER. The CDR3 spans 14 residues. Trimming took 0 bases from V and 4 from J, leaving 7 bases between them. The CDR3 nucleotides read TGCGCCAGCAGCCAAGATCGAGGATACAATGAGCAGTTCTTC. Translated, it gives CASSQDRGYNEQFF.